This TCR beta chain was identified during a study of human T cells and chemical hapten exposure. The germline CDR1 and CDR2 sequences are DFQATT and SNEGSKA (reference sequence). The ends were cut back, 0 bases at V and 6 bases at J, with 17 bases in the middle. This CDR3 has 16 residues. As processed by the authors: Individual samples carried between about 23,224 and 750,000 TCRs, with more than 95,000 as the median. TCRdb used MiXCR to reprocess the RACE reads, holding one entry per CDR3 protein. The V and J calls here are based on TCRdb, not the publication. The sample has 300,000 to 450,000 distinct CDR3 sequences; less than 6.5% are singletons. Stated time point: pre-sensitization, week 0. As to treatment: therapeutic diphenylcyclopropenone sensitization with weekly scalp DPC. Patch tests were applied only after blood draws. The authors extracted total RNA from unfractionated whole blood. This clonotype was recorded many times.

Sequences were derived from whole blood, sampled in connection with sensitization to the hapten diphenylcyclopropenone (DPC). The chain links TRBV20-1 to TRBJ2-2; D is undetermined. The TCR comes from a woman aged 45-65 years with alopecia areata. Some clones in this sample may be carry-over from other donors' samples. CDR3: CSARDRTVSWAGELFF. The CDR3 coding sequence is TGCAGTGCTAGAGACCGTACAGTTAGTTGGGCCGGGGAGCTGTTTTTT.